Each of the 14 T cell receptor beta chains below was sequenced from the same sample in a study of blood T cells in healthy people across ages. A second PCR of about 6 to 11 cycles used a sample-barcoded 5' primer and a J-beta primer mix. Each CDR3 protein gets one entry after TCRdb re-called the 5' RACE reads with MiXCR. The data hold more than 500,000 distinct CDR3 sequences, with about 27% observed a single time. The same sample was also studied in work on T cells of mothers and their children.

The sample taken for sequencing was blood. Receptors were obtained from a boy aged 2-9 years in good health.

This clonotype was counted only a few times. This rearrangement joins TRBV10-2 to TRBJ2-1; 12 bases align to TRBD2. The V gene end was trimmed by 10 bases and the J gene end by 9 bases; junction bases not matched to a gene: 7. Germline V gene sequence: CDR1 WSHSY, CDR2 SAAADI. The CDR3 sequence is 13 residues long. The CDR3 loop reads CAITSGRQGEQFF. CDR3 in DNA: TGCGCCATCACTAGCGGGAGGCAGGGTGAGCAGTTCTTC.

The chain joins TRBV7-2 to TRBJ2-7; D may match TRBD1 or TRBD2 (5 bases each). The V end lost 5 bases, the J end lost 0 bases, and 14 bases lay between the germline ends. Per germline, CDR1 SGHTA and CDR2 FQGNSA. The CDR3 extends over 15 amino acids. CDR3 DNA sequence: TGTGCCAGCAGCCACGGGACGACCTTCTCCTACGAGCAGTACTTC. It specifies CASSHGTTFSYEQYF.

The chain uses TRBV6-2 or TRBV6-3 and TRBJ2-1; D remains unclear. The tail of the sequence fits TRBJ2-7 better, so the J call may be wrong. This CDR3 is 13 amino acids long. Germline V gives CDR1 MNHEY, CDR2 SVGEGT. The CDR3 reads CASSYLSTYEQYF. As DNA, the CDR3 is TGTGCCAGCAGTTACCTCTCCACCTACGAGCAGTACTTC.

This clonotype was observed a handful of times. The chain joins TRBV24-1 to TRBJ2-5; D remains ambiguous. The DNA end is more similar to TRBJ2-7, so the J call may be wrong. This CDR3 contains 12 residues. Germline lookup yields CDR1 KGHDR and CDR2 SFDVKD. The CDR3: CATKGTAHEQYF. CDR3 DNA: TGTGCCACCAAAGGAACAGCCCACGAGCAGTACTTC.

The genes are TRBV20-1 and TRBJ2-5; 8 bases are a match to TRBD2. The CDR3 contains 15 residues. J gave up 4 bases and V 1 base, and 8 bases lay outside the gene matches. Germline V gene sequence: CDR1 DFQATT, CDR2 SNEGSKA (reference sequence). The CDR3 nucleotides are TGCAGTGCTAGAGTACCGGGACTAGGGCGAGAGACCCAGTACTTC. Protein sequence: CSARVPGLGRETQYF.

This clonotype was picked up a small number of times. This sequence joins TRBV27 and TRBJ2-7, with TRBD2 matching 9 bases. V lost 5 bases, J lost 2 bases, and 7 bases stayed unmatched. This CDR3 comprises 15 residues. The germline V gene has CDR1 MNHEY and CDR2 SMNVEV (reference sequence). The CDR3 DNA sequence: TGTGCCAGCAGTACCCGGACTAGCGTACCCTACGAGCAGTACTTC. It yields the protein CASSTRTSVPYEQYF.

V is TRBV6-2 or TRBV6-3 and J is TRBJ1-4; possibly TRBD1 for D (5 bases). Germline loops: CDR1 MNHEY, CDR2 SVGEGT. V shed 2 bases and J shed 7 bases, with 11 bases lying between them. The CDR3 runs to 14 residues. CDR3 bases: TGTGCCAGCAGTTACGAGGGGAACAGTGAAAAACTGTTTTTT. It translates to CASSYEGNSEKLFF.

In its sample, this clonotype was seen a few times. V is TRBV4-1 and J is TRBJ2-5, with D tentatively TRBD2 (6 bases). The DNA matches TRBJ2-7 better at its end, which makes the J call doubtful. CDR3 length: 16 amino acids. The V gene's germline CDR1 is MGHRA and CDR2 YSYEKL. The CDR3 here is CASSQRPVSGPYEQYF. The CDR3 nucleotides are TGCGCCAGCAGCCAAAGGCCGGTTAGCGGACCTTACGAGCAGTACTTC.

The rearrangement links TRBV2 to TRBJ2-5; perhaps TRBD1 as D (5 bases). Trimming removed 6 bases at V and 1 base at J, with 12 bases between. The CDR3 sequence is 14 residues long. Germline V gives CDR1 SNHLY, CDR2 FYNNEI. CDR3 in amino acids: CASRARQRQETQYF. DNA for the CDR3: TGTGCCAGCAGAGCCCGACAGCGCCAAGAGACCCAGTACTTC.

The genes are TRBV19 and TRBJ2-1, with 7 bases lining up with TRBD2. This CDR3 contains 13 residues. Germline V lookup: CDR1 LNHDA, CDR2 SQIVND (reference sequence). With 5 bases clipped from V and 7 bases from J, the junction kept 5 bases outside the gene matches. The CDR3 nucleotides are TGTGCCAGTAGTTCCGCCGGGGGGAATGAGCAGTTCTTC. Translation: CASSSAGGNEQFF. Complete variable domain (other parts from reference TRBV19 and TRBJ2-1): DGGITQSPKYLFRKEGQNVTLSCEQNLNHDAMYWYRQDPGQGLRLIYYSQIVNDFQKGDIAEGYSVSREKKESFPLTVTSAQKNPTAFYLCASSSAGGNEQFFGPGTRLTVL.

The chain links TRBV10-3 to TRBJ2-5; TRBD1 matches at 11 bases. The DNA end favors TRBJ2-7, so the J call may be wrong. The CDR3 is 14 amino acids. CDR1 is ENHRY, CDR2 SYGVKD, per germline. The CDR3 sequence is CAISESGQGDEQYF. The CDR3 DNA is TGTGCCATCAGTGAGTCGGGACAGGGGGACGAGCAGTACTTC.

The CDR3 DNA sequence: TGCAGTGCGACCAACCCGGGACAGGGGACCTACGAGCAGTACTTC. Protein sequence: CSATNPGQGTYEQYF. This sequence joins TRBV20-1 and TRBJ2-7; 10 positions agree with TRBD1. The CDR3 consists of 15 residues. The germline V gene encodes CDR1 DFQATT and CDR2 SNEGSKA (reference sequence). After removal of 6 bases from V and 2 bases from J, the junction contained 10 bases not matched to a gene.

The sample holds a few counts of this clonotype. The V gene is TRBV18, the J gene TRBJ2-7; possibly TRBD1 or TRBD2 for D (5 bases each). The V and J ends lost 0 bases and 3 bases respectively, with 12 bases between them. The CDR3 is 15 residues long. CDR1 is KGHSH and CDR2 is LQKENI in the germline V gene. The CDR3 region is CASSPPGQGVYEQYF. The CDR3 nucleotides are TGTGCCAGCTCACCACCTGGGCAGGGAGTCTACGAGCAGTACTTC.

The V gene is TRBV5-6, the J gene TRBJ2-3; 8 bases match TRBD2. Germline CDR1 reads SGHDT; CDR2 reads YYEEEE. This CDR3 spans 16 amino acids. J lost 0 bases, V lost 9 bases, and 12 bases had no gene match. CDR3 loop: CATRRSGLGSTDTQYF. The CDR3 nucleotides are TGTGCCACCCGGAGGTCGGGACTAGGCAGCACAGATACGCAGTATTTT.